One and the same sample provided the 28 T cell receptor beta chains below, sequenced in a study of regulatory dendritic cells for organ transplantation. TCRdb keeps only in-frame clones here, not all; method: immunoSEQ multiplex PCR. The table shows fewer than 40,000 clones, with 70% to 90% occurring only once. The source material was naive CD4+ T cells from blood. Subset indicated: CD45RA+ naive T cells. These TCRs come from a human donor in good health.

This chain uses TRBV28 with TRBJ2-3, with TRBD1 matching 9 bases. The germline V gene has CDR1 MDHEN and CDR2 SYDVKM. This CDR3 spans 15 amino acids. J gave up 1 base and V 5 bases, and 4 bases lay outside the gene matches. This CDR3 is CASSSRDRGTDTQYF. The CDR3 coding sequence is TGTGCCAGCAGTAGCCGGGACAGGGGCACAGATACGCAGTATTTT.

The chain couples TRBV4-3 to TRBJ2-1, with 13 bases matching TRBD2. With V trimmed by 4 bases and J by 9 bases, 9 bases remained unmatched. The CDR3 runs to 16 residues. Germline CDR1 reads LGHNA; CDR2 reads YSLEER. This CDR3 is CASSRRGTSGVGEQFF. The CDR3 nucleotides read TGCGCCAGCAGCCGAAGAGGGACTAGCGGGGTTGGTGAGCAGTTCTTC.

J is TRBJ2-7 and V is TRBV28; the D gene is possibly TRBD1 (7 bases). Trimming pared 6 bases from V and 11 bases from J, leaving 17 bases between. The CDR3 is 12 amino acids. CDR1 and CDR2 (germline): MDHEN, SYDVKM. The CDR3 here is CASRPLAGQKYF. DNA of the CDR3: TGTGCCAGCAGACCCCTCGCGGGACAGAAGTACTTC. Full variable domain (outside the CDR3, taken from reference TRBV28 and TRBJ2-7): DVKVTQSSRYLVKRTGEKVFLECVQDMDHENMFWYRQDPGLGLRLIYFSYDVKMKEKGDIPEGYSVSREKKERFSLILESASTNQTSMYLCASRPLAGQKYFGPGTRLTVT.

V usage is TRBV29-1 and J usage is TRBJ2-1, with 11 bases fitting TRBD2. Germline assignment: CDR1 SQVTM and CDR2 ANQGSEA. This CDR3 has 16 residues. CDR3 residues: CEGRSSGGPARGEQFF. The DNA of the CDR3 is TGCGAAGGACGGTCTAGCGGGGGGCCTGCCCGTGGTGAGCAGTTCTTC.

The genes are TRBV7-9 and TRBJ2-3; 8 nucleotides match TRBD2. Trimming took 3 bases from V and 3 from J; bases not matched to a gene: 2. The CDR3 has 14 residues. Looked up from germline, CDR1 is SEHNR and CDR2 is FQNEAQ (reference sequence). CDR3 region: CASSLRLATDTQYF. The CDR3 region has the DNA TGTGCCAGCAGCTTGCGACTAGCGACAGATACGCAGTATTTT.

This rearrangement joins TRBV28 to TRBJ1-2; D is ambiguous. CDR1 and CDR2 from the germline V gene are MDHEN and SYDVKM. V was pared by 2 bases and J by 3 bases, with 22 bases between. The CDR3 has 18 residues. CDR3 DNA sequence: TGTGCCAGCAGTTTAGGCTGGGAAGTTAAAGCTCCAGACTATGGCTACACCTTC. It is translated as CASSLGWEVKAPDYGYTF.

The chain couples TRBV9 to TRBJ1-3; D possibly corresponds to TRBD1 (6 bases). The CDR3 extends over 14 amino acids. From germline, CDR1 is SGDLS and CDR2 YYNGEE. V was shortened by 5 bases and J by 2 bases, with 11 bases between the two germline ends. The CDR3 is CASSKGGTGNTIYF. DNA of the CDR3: TGTGCCAGCAGTAAAGGGGGTACTGGAAACACCATATATTTT.

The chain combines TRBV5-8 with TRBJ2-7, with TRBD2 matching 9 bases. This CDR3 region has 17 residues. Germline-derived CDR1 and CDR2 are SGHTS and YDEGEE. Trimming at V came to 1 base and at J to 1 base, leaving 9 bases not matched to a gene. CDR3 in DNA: TGTGCCAGCAGCTTGTATCTGAGGCGGGAGGGATCCTACGAGCAGTACTTC. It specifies CASSLYLRREGSYEQYF. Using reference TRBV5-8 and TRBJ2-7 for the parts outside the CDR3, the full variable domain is EAGVTQSPTHLIKTRGQQATLRCSPISGHTSVYWYQQALGLGLQFLLWYDEGEERNRGNFPPRFSGRQFPNYSSELNVNALELEDSALYLCASSLYLRREGSYEQYFGPGTRLTVT.

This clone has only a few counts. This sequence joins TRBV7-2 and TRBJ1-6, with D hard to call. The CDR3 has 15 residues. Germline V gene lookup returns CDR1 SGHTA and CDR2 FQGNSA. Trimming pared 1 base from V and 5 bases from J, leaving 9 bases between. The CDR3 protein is CASSLGATDNSPLHF. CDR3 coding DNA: TGTGCCAGCAGCTTAGGGGCAACCGATAATTCACCCCTCCACTTT.

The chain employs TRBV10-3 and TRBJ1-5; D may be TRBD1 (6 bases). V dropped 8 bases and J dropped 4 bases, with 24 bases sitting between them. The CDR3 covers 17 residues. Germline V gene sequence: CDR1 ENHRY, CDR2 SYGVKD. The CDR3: CAIEGFKGEWRNQPQHF. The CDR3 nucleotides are TGTGCCATCGAAGGGTTTAAGGGGGAATGGAGGAATCAGCCCCAGCATTTT.

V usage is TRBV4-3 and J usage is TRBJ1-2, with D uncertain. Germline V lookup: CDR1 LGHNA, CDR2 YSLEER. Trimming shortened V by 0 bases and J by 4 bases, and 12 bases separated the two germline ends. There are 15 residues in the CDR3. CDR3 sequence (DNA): TGCGCCAGCAGCCAAGACCCGGGAGTCAGCTATGGCTACACCTTC. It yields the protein CASSQDPGVSYGYTF.

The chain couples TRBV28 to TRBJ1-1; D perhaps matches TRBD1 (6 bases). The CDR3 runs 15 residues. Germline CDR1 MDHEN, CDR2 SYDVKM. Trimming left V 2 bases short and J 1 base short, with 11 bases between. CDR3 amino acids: CASSLLRTENTEAFF. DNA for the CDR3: TGTGCCAGCAGTTTACTCAGGACAGAGAACACTGAAGCTTTCTTT.

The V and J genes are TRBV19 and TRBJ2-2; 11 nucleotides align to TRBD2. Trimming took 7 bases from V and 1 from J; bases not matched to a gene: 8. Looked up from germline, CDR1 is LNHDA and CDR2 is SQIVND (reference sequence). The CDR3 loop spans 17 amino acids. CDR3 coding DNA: TGTGCCAGTACTGATCATAGCGGGAGGGTGAACACCGGGGAGCTGTTTTTT. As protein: CASTDHSGRVNTGELFF.

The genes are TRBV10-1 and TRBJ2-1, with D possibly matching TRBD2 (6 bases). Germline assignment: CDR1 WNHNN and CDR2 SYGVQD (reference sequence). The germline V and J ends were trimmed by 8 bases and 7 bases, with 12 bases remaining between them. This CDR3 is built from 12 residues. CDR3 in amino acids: CASGGRWNEQFF. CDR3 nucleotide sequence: TGCGCCAGCGGGGGGAGATGGAATGAGCAGTTCTTC.

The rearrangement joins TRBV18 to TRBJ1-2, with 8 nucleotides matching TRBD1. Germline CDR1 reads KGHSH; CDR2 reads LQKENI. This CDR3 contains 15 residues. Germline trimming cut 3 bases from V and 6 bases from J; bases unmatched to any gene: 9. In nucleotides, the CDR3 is TGTGCCAGCTCACCCCTAGGACAGGGCAGCGATGGCTACACCTTC. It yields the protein CASSPLGQGSDGYTF.

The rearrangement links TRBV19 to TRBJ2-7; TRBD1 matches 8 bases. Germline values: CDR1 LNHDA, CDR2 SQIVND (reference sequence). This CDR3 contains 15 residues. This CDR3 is CASGRSGTGPYEQYF. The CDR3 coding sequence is TGTGCTTCGGGGCGTAGTGGGACAGGTCCCTACGAGCAGTACTTC.

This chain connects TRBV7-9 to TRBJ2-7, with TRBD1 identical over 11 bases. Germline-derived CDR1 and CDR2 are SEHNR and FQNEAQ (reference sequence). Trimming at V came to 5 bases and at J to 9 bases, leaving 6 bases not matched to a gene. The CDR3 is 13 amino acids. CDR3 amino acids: CASSRTGGVGQYF. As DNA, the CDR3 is TGTGCCAGCAGCCGGACAGGGGGCGTCGGGCAGTACTTC.

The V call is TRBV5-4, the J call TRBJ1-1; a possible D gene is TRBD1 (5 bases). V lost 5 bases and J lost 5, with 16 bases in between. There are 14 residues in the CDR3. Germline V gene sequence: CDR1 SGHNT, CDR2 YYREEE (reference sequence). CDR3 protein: CASRAFREGTEAFF. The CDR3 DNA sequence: TGTGCCAGCAGGGCCTTCAGAGAGGGGACTGAAGCTTTCTTT.

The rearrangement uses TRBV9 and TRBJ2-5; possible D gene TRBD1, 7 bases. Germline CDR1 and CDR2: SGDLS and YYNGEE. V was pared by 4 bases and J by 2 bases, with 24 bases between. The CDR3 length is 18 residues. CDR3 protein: CASSPHIEPRDSQETQYF. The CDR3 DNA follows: TGTGCCAGCAGCCCCCACATAGAACCGCGGGACAGTCAAGAGACCCAGTACTTC.

The CDR3 nucleotides are TGTGCCAGTACCAGTGGGGGTAGGGATAAGCCCCAGCATTTT. It codes for CASTSGGRDKPQHF. The chain joins TRBV28 to TRBJ1-5, with TRBD1 as a possible D gene (5 bases). The germline CDR1 and CDR2 sequences are MDHEN and SYDVKM. The CDR3 covers 14 residues. V was cut by 9 bases and J by 8 bases, with 20 bases left in between.

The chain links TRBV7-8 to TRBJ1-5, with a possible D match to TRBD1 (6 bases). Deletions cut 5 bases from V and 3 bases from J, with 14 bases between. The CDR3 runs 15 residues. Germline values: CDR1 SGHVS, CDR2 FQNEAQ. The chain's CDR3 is CASSRTGRYNQPQHF. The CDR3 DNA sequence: TGTGCCAGCAGCCGTACAGGGAGATACAATCAGCCCCAGCATTTT. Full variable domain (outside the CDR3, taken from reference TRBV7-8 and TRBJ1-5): GAGVSQSPRYKVAKRGQDVALRCDPISGHVSLFWYQQALGQGPEFLTYFQNEAQLDKSGLPSDRFFAERPEGSVSTLKIQRTQQEDSAVYLCASSRTGRYNQPQHFGDGTRLSIL.

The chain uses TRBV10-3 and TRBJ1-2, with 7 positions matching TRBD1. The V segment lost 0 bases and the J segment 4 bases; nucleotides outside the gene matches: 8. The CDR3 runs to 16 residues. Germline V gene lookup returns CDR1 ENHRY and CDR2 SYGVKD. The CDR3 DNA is TGTGCCATCAGTGAGTCGATGGTGGGACAGACCTATGGCTACACCTTC. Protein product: CAISESMVGQTYGYTF.

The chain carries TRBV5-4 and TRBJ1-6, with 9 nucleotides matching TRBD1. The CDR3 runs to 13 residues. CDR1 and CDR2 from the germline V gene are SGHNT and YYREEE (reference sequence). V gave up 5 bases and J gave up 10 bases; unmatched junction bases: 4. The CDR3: CASSRDRASPLHF. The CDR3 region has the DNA TGTGCCAGCAGTCGGGACAGGGCGTCACCCCTCCACTTT.

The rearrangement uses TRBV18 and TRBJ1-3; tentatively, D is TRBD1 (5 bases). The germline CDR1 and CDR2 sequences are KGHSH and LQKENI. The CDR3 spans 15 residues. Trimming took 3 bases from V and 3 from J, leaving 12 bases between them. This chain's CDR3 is CASSPLDSLGNTIYF. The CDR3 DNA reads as TGTGCCAGCTCACCCCTCGACAGCCTTGGAAACACCATATATTTT.

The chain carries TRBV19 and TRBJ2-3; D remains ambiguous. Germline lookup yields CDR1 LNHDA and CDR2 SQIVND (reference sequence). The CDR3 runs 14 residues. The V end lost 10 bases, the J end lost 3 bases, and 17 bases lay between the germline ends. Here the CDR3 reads CATKRSGKTDTQYF. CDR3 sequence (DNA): TGTGCCACTAAAAGGTCGGGTAAGACAGATACGCAGTATTTT.

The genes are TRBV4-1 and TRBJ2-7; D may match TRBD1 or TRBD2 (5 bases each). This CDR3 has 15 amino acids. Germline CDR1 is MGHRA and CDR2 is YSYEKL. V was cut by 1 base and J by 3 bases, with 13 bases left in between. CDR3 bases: TGCGCCAGCAGCCAAGGGATGCCGGGGCTCTACGAGCAGTACTTC. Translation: CASSQGMPGLYEQYF.

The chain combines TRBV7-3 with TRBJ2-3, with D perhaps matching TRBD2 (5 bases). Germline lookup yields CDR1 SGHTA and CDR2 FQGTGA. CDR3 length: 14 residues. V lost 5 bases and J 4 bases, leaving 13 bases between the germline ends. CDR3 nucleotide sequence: TGTGCCAGCAGCCTCGGAGGAACGGCAGATACGCAGTATTTT. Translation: CASSLGGTADTQYF.

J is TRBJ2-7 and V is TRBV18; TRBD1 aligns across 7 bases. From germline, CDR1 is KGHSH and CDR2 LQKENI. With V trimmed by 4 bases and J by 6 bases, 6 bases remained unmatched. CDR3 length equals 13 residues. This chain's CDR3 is CASSLPDRFEQYF. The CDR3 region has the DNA TGTGCCAGCTCACTGCCGGACAGGTTCGAGCAGTACTTC.